The 10 T cell receptor beta chains below were found in one sample sequenced in a study of CD8+ T cells in alopecia areata. After isolation, RNA underwent reverse transcription to generate cDNA as the sequencing template. Assay used: immunoSEQ multiplex PCR; TCRdb lists only in-frame clones, some missing. Of roughly 150,000 clones listed, 75% to 90% are singletons. The specimen comprised CD8+ T cells sorted from blood, sampled at week 0. Every receptor here comes from a human donor with alopecia areata.

The gene calls are TRBV27 and TRBJ2-1; TRBD1 matches at 8 bases. The CDR3 covers 18 residues. V lost 2 bases and J lost 4; bases outside the gene matches: 13. Germline assignment: CDR1 MNHEY and CDR2 SMNVEV (reference sequence). As DNA, the CDR3 is TGTGCCAGCAGTTTACGCCCCCGGGACAGGATTTTATACAATGAGCAGTTCTTC. Translation gives CASSLRPRDRILYNEQFF.

The chain employs TRBV5-1 and TRBJ1-6, with no clear D. The V end was cut by 1 base, the J end by 0 bases, with 8 bases between. Germline CDR1 reads SGHRS; CDR2 reads YFSETQ. This CDR3 region has 16 residues. The CDR3 DNA is TGCGCCAGCAGCTTGTACTGGAGCTCCTATAATTCACCCCTCCACTTT. It translates to CASSLYWSSYNSPLHF. Variable domain in full (rest from reference TRBV5-1 and TRBJ1-6): KAGVTQTPRYLIKTRGQQVTLSCSPISGHRSVSWYQQTPGQGLQFLFEYFSETQRNKGNFPGRFSGRQFSNSRSEMNVSTLELGDSALYLCASSLYWSSYNSPLHFGNGTRLTVT.

The chain couples TRBV29-1 to TRBJ2-7, with 8 bases lining up with TRBD1. V shed 4 bases and J 2 bases; nucleotides not matched to a gene: 13. Germline CDR1 reads SQVTM; CDR2 reads ANQGSEA. The CDR3 has 16 residues. The CDR3 sequence: CSVVGGRDRNTYEQYF. The CDR3 coding sequence is TGCAGCGTTGTAGGAGGCCGGGACAGGAATACCTACGAGCAGTACTTC.

This chain joins TRBV6-6 and TRBJ2-2; TRBD1 agrees at 9 bases. V trimming: 7 bases; J trimming: 2 bases; junction bases outside the gene matches: 5. From germline, CDR1 is MNHNY and CDR2 SVGAGI (reference sequence). This CDR3 contains 15 residues. The DNA of the CDR3 is TGTGCCAGCATCTCGGGACAGGGAAACACCGGGGAGCTGTTTTTT. Its translation is CASISGQGNTGELFF.

This clone has more than one count but fewer than ten. The rearrangement uses TRBV11-2 and TRBJ2-7; no reliable D call. Trimming shortened V by 4 bases and J by 6 bases, and 10 bases separated the two germline ends. The CDR3 loop spans 12 amino acids. Germline lookup yields CDR1 SGHAT and CDR2 FQNNGV. The CDR3 DNA reads as TGTGCCAGCAGCTCCAGCCCACTCGAGCAGTACTTC. Amino acids: CASSSSPLEQYF.

This clone was counted a single time. V and J are TRBV30 and TRBJ1-2; D gene uncertain. This CDR3 spans 14 amino acids. The V gene lost 0 bases and the J gene lost 4 bases, with 12 bases spanning the gap. Per the germline V gene, CDR1 is GTSNPN and CDR2 is SVGIG (reference sequence). In nucleotides, the CDR3 is TGTGCCTGGAGTGTACTTTCAGAATTCTATGGCTACACCTTC. The encoded protein is CAWSVLSEFYGYTF.

A few counts support this clone. The chain employs TRBV29-1 and TRBJ2-7; D might be TRBD1 (6 bases). The V end was cut by 3 bases, the J end by 4 bases, with 10 bases between. CDR1 is SQVTM, CDR2 ANQGSEA, per germline. This CDR3 is built from 12 residues. The CDR3 DNA reads TGCAGCGTTGAGTCAGGGGATTACGAGCAGTACTTC. Its translation is CSVESGDYEQYF.

This chain joins TRBV5-4 and TRBJ2-3, with D tentatively TRBD2 (6 bases). The CDR3 runs 14 residues. With 4 bases removed from V and 1 base from J, the gap between germline ends came to 10 bases. Germline V CDR1 and CDR2: SGHNT, YYREEE (reference sequence). The CDR3 spells CASSPERGTDTQYF. CDR3 bases: TGTGCCAGCAGCCCCGAGCGGGGCACAGATACGCAGTATTTT.

V is TRBV7-3 and J is TRBJ1-1; TRBD1 agrees at 7 bases. V shed 3 bases and J 0 bases; nucleotides not matched to a gene: 16. Germline-derived CDR1 and CDR2 are SGHTA and FQGTGA. This CDR3 has 19 residues. The CDR3 DNA reads TGTGCCAGCAGCTTCCCGCCCAAACAGGGGACCCCGTTGAACACTGAAGCTTTCTTT. Translating gives CASSFPPKQGTPLNTEAFF.

CDR3 in amino acids: CASSVYGNQPQHF. The CDR3 DNA is TGTGCCAGCAGCGTATATGGGAATCAGCCCCAGCATTTT. This sequence joins TRBV9 and TRBJ1-5; no reliable D call. Trimming removed 1 base at V and 4 bases at J, with 6 bases between. The germline V gene encodes CDR1 SGDLS and CDR2 YYNGEE. The CDR3 totals 13 residues.